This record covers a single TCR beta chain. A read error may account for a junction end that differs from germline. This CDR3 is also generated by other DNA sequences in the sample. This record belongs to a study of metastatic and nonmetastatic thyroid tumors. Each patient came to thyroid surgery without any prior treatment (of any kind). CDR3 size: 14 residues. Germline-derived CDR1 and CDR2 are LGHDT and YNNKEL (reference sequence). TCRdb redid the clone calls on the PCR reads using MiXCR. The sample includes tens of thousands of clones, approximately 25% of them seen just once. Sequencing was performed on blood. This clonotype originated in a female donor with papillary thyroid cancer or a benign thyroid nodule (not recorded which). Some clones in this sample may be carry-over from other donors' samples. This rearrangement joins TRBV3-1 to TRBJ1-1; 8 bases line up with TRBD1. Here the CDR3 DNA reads TGTGCCAGCAGCCCTAACAGGGGGAAGACTGAAGCTTTTTTT. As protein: CASSPNRGKTEAFF.